This is a list of T cell receptor beta chains from one sample in a study of cytomegalovirus exposure and HLA in healthy donors. Some clones are missing from TCRdb's copy, which holds only in-frame ones; the method was immunoSEQ multiplex PCR. The sample spans 150,000 to 200,000 clones; the ten largest clones claim roughly 1.3%. The sample taken for sequencing was PBMCs. Every receptor here comes from a woman aged 60-75 years in good health and CMV-seronegative. Each CDR3 is given with its conserved first and last residue. D genes are given only for firm matches.

v_call	d_call	j_call	cdr3_aa	cdr3_nt
TRBV15	-	TRBJ1-1	CATSRVRGNTEAFF	TGTGCCACCAGCAGAGTCAGGGGTAACACTGAAGCTTTCTTT
TRBV7-6	TRBD1	TRBJ2-7	CASSAPGQVLHEQYF	TGTGCCAGCAGCGCACCGGGACAGGTTCTCCACGAGCAGTACTTC
TRBV27	-	TRBJ1-5	CASSPGGRGNQPQHF	TGTGCCAGCAGTCCCGGGGGGCGGGGGAATCAGCCCCAGCATTTT
TRBV7-6	TRBD1	TRBJ2-7	CASGSGTGINEQYF	TGTGCCAGCGGATCCGGGACAGGGATCAACGAGCAGTACTTC
TRBV2	TRBD2	TRBJ2-1	CASGRSGGTYNEQFF	TGTGCCAGCGGACGTTCGGGGGGGACCTACAATGAGCAGTTCTTC
TRBV27	TRBD1	TRBJ1-3	CASSGDRVNTIYF	TGTGCCAGCAGTGGGGACAGGGTAAACACCATATATTTT
TRBV10-3	TRBD2	TRBJ2-7	CAIRGGVSYEQYF	TGTGCCATCAGGGGGGGGGTGAGCTACGAGCAGTACTTC
TRBV18	-	TRBJ2-5	CASSPEIRETQYF	TGTGCCAGCTCACCAGAAATTCGGGAGACCCAGTACTTC
TRBV5-1	TRBD2	TRBJ2-2	CASRGLAGPNTGELFF	TGCGCCAGCAGGGGACTAGCGGGACCTAACACCGGGGAGCTGTTTTTT
TRBV7-8	-	TRBJ1-4	CASSLDEGREKLFF	TGTGCCAGCAGCTTAGATGAGGGAAGGGAAAAACTGTTTTTT
TRBV18	-	TRBJ1-5	CASSPVRLGDSNQPQHF	TGCGCCAGCTCACCAGTCAGGCTGGGTGATAGCAATCAGCCCCAGCATTTT
TRBV27	-	TRBJ2-7	CASSLLGQNYEQYF	TGTGCCAGCAGTTTGCTGGGGCAGAACTACGAGCAGTACTTC
TRBV5-1	TRBD2	TRBJ2-3	CASSFGLADSTDTQYF	TGCGCCAGCAGCTTTGGACTAGCGGACAGCACAGATACGCAGTATTTT
TRBV14	-	TRBJ2-7	CASSQGNTPYLIEQYF	TGTGCCAGCAGCCAAGGAAACACCCCATACCTCATCGAGCAGTACTTC
TRBV6-4	TRBD1	TRBJ1-3	CASRSNRGHSSGNTIYF	TGTGCCAGCAGATCCAACAGGGGGCATAGCTCTGGAAACACCATATATTTT
TRBV19	TRBD1	TRBJ1-2	CASWDSRFYGYTF	TGTGCCAGTTGGGACAGTAGATTCTATGGCTACACCTTC
TRBV28	TRBD1	TRBJ1-2	CASSVTGTGGALGPSDPFNYGYTF	TGTGCCAGCAGTGTTACCGGGACAGGGGGCGCTTTAGGGCCTTCCGACCCATTTAACTATGGCTACACCTTC
TRBV9	TRBD1	TRBJ1-1	CASSVETGAAEAFF	TGTGCCAGCAGCGTCGAGACAGGGGCGGCTGAAGCTTTCTTT
TRBV19	-	TRBJ1-2	CASRTSGADNYGYTF	TGTGCCAGTAGGACCTCAGGGGCCGATAACTATGGCTACACCTTC
TRBV7-9	-	TRBJ1-6	CASSVGGDNSPLHF	TGTGCCAGCAGTGTTGGGGGGGATAATTCACCCCTCCACTTT
TRBV7-9	-	TRBJ2-5	CASSFQGGETQYF	TGTGCCAGCAGCTTTCAGGGGGGAGAGACCCAGTACTTC
TRBV19	-	TRBJ2-5	CASSIRGQETQYF	TGTGCCAGTAGTATAAGGGGTCAAGAGACCCAGTACTTC
TRBV2	-	TRBJ1-3	CASSEFRQGNTIYF	TGTGCCAGCAGTGAATTCAGACAGGGAAACACCATATATTTT
TRBV25-1	TRBD2	TRBJ2-7	CASTRGEGGHEQYF	TGTGCCAGCACTCGAGGGGAGGGAGGTCACGAGCAGTACTTC